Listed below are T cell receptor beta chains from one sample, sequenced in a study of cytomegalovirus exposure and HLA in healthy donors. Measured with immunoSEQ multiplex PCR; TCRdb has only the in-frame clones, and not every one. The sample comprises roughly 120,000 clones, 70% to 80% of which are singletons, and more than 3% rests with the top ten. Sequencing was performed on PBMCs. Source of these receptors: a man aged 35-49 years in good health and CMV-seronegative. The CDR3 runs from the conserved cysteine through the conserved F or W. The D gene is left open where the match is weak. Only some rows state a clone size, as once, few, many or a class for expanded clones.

CDR3 DNA: TGTGCCAGCAGCTCTACAGGGAAGGGGCAGCCCCAGCATTTT
CDR3 protein: CASSSTGKGQPQHF
V gene: TRBV11-2
clone size: -
D gene: -
J gene: TRBJ1-5

CDR3 DNA: TGTGCCAGCAAGATTTGGGCACCCTTTCTGTGGACTTTCTTT
CDR3 protein: CASKIWAPFLWTFF
V gene: TRBV6-6
clone size: -
D gene: -
J gene: TRBJ1-1

CDR3 DNA: TGCGCCAGCAGCCAAGGACGGGACACCCACTACGAGCAGTACTTC
CDR3 protein: CASSQGRDTHYEQYF
V gene: TRBV4-3
clone size: few
D gene: -
J gene: TRBJ2-7

CDR3 DNA: TGCGCCAGCAGCCAAGAGACAAGTTATTCACCCCTCCACTTT
CDR3 protein: CASSQETSYSPLHF
V gene: TRBV4-1
clone size: -
D gene: -
J gene: TRBJ1-6

CDR3 DNA: TGTGCCAGCAGCCGCGGCTCAACCAGGGGGCTGAACACCGGGGAGCTGTTTTTT
CDR3 protein: CASSRGSTRGLNTGELFF
V gene: TRBV4-2
clone size: few
D gene: TRBD1
J gene: TRBJ2-2

CDR3 DNA: TGTGCCAGCAGTGACTCCTGGAACACTGAAGCTTTCTTT
CDR3 protein: CASSDSWNTEAFF
V gene: TRBV6-4
clone size: -
D gene: -
J gene: TRBJ1-1

CDR3 DNA: TGTGCCAGCAGCTCATCTAGCGGGGGGGCGTATGAGCAGTTCTTC
CDR3 protein: CASSSSSGGAYEQFF
V gene: TRBV7-9
clone size: -
D gene: TRBD2
J gene: TRBJ2-1

CDR3 DNA: TGTGCCAGCAGCTTAGAAAGGGGGTCCGTCTGGGAGACCCAGTACTTC
CDR3 protein: CASSLERGSVWETQYF
V gene: TRBV11-2
clone size: -
D gene: -
J gene: TRBJ2-5

CDR3 DNA: TGTGCCAGCAGTGAACAGGGGATAAATCAGCCCCAGCATTTT
CDR3 protein: CASSEQGINQPQHF
V gene: TRBV7-8
clone size: -
D gene: TRBD1
J gene: TRBJ1-5

CDR3 DNA: TGTGCCAGCAGCTTAGTAGGCGGGGGGTTCGGTGGCTACACCTTC
CDR3 protein: CASSLVGGGFGGYTF
V gene: TRBV13
clone size: -
D gene: -
J gene: TRBJ1-2

CDR3 DNA: TGTGCCAGCAGCTTGGACAGGGGGCATAGAGAGACCCAGTACTTC
CDR3 protein: CASSLDRGHRETQYF
V gene: TRBV5-4
clone size: -
D gene: TRBD1
J gene: TRBJ2-5

CDR3 DNA: TGTGCCAGTACCTCAGGGCACAGGGCTAATCAGCCCCAGCATTTT
CDR3 protein: CASTSGHRANQPQHF
V gene: TRBV19
clone size: few
D gene: -
J gene: TRBJ1-5

CDR3 DNA: TGTGCCAGCAGCAAAGTTCGGAGATCTCGCACAGATACGCAGTATTTT
CDR3 protein: CASSKVRRSRTDTQYF
V gene: TRBV21-1
clone size: -
D gene: -
J gene: TRBJ2-3

CDR3 DNA: TGTGCCAGCAGGCCGTTAACGCGGTATGGCTACACCTTC
CDR3 protein: CASRPLTRYGYTF
V gene: TRBV21-1
clone size: -
D gene: -
J gene: TRBJ1-2

CDR3 DNA: TGTGCCAGCCGTCCCCACCGGCAGGGGATGCACGAGCAGTACTTC
CDR3 protein: CASRPHRQGMHEQYF
V gene: TRBV28
clone size: -
D gene: -
J gene: TRBJ2-7

CDR3 DNA: TGTGCCAGCAGTGTTGATACAGGCCAGGGGGCAGCGGCTTTCTTT
CDR3 protein: CASSVDTGQGAAAFF
V gene: TRBV6-4
clone size: -
D gene: TRBD1
J gene: TRBJ1-1

CDR3 DNA: TGTGCCAGCAGCTTCAGTGGCGGGCATTCCCAGCCCCAGCATTTT
CDR3 protein: CASSFSGGHSQPQHF
V gene: TRBV7-2
clone size: -
D gene: -
J gene: TRBJ1-5

CDR3 DNA: TGTGCCAGCAGCTTATACAGGGATCGGACCGGGGAGCTGTTTTTT
CDR3 protein: CASSLYRDRTGELFF
V gene: TRBV7-8
clone size: -
D gene: -
J gene: TRBJ2-2

CDR3 DNA: TGTGCCAGCACCCTAGCCGGAGGCAAGCCCCAGCATTTT
CDR3 protein: CASTLAGGKPQHF
V gene: TRBV7-2
clone size: -
D gene: -
J gene: TRBJ1-5

CDR3 DNA: TGTGCCGGATGGGGACAGAGCTACGAGCAGTACTTC
CDR3 protein: CAGWGQSYEQYF
V gene: TRBV5-8
clone size: -
D gene: TRBD1
J gene: TRBJ2-7

CDR3 DNA: TGTGCCAGCAGCGTAGAAGTGGAACAGGGCGCCTTTAACTATGGCTACACCTTC
CDR3 protein: CASSVEVEQGAFNYGYTF
V gene: TRBV9
clone size: -
D gene: -
J gene: TRBJ1-2

CDR3 DNA: TGTGCCAGTAGTATAGATCATGGACAGGGGTGGAACGAGCAGTACTTC
CDR3 protein: CASSIDHGQGWNEQYF
V gene: TRBV19
clone size: -
D gene: TRBD1
J gene: TRBJ2-7

CDR3 DNA: TGTGCCAGCAGCCCAGGGGTGTCCTACGAGCAGTACTTC
CDR3 protein: CASSPGVSYEQYF
V gene: TRBV7-9
clone size: -
D gene: -
J gene: TRBJ2-7

CDR3 DNA: TGTGCCAGTAAAGGGGGGGCCAATAGAGCTTTGAACACCGGGGAGCTGTTTTTT
CDR3 protein: CASKGGANRALNTGELFF
V gene: TRBV19
clone size: -
D gene: -
J gene: TRBJ2-2

CDR3 DNA: TGCGCCAGCAGCCAGGACATGACAGGGACCTATGGCTACACCTTC
CDR3 protein: CASSQDMTGTYGYTF
V gene: TRBV4-3
clone size: -
D gene: TRBD1
J gene: TRBJ1-2

CDR3 DNA: TGTGCCAGCTCACCATTCCCGGGAGAGTACAATGAGCAGTTCTTC
CDR3 protein: CASSPFPGEYNEQFF
V gene: TRBV18
clone size: once
D gene: -
J gene: TRBJ2-1

CDR3 DNA: TGCGCCAGCAGCTTGGCGCCTCAGGGGCCCAACACTGAAGCTTTCTTT
CDR3 protein: CASSLAPQGPNTEAFF
V gene: TRBV5-1
clone size: few
D gene: -
J gene: TRBJ1-1

CDR3 DNA: TGTGCCAGCAGGTCCCGGGATAGCAATCAGCCCCAGCATTTT
CDR3 protein: CASRSRDSNQPQHF
V gene: TRBV5-6
clone size: -
D gene: -
J gene: TRBJ1-5